This TCR beta chain was sequenced in a study of Ad26.COV2.S vaccination and SARS-CoV-2 variants. At the level of the study: Dosing was one shot or two shots 56 days apart. Notes on the study in general: Comparable non-spike TCR breadth was observed in vaccine and placebo recipients.

This CDR3 spans 17 amino acids. Trimming pared 4 bases from V and 6 bases from J, leaving 23 bases between. From germline, CDR1 is SGHVS and CDR2 FNYEAQ. Treatment denoted: around 19 received Ad26.COV2.S at low or high dose, single or two shots; 5 received placebo; per-sample allocation not given. The study sampled participants on day 63 after the first vaccine or placebo injection. This Boston cohort included adults aged 18-55 years. For this clone: Its antigen is unknown.

Libraries were prepared by immunoSEQ multiplex PCR; TCRdb keeps only in-frame clonotypes and omits some of them. The table lists about 680,000 clones, roughly 90% of them singletons, with about 1.5% in the top ten. This specimen consisted of peripheral blood, obtained in a trial of Ad26.COV2.S vaccine versus placebo. This TCR derives from a person aged 18-60 years who received the Ad26.COV2.S COVID-19 vaccine or a placebo. This chain links TRBV7-6 with TRBJ2-3; D is ambiguous. The CDR3 is CASSSVFLDSLGDTQYF. The CDR3 DNA sequence: TGTGCCAGCAGCTCAGTCTTTCTGGATAGCTTAGGGGATACGCAGTATTTT.